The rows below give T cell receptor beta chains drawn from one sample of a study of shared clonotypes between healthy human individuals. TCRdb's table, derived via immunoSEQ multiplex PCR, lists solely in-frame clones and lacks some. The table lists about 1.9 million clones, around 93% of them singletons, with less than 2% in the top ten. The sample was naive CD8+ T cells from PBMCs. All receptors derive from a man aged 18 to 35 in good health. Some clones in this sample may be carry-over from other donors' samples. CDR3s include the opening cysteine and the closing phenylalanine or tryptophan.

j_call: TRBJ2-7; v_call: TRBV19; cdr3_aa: CASSISGTLAGVYEQYF
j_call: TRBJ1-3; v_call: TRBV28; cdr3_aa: CASSVPSGTIYF
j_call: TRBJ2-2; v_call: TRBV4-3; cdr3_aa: CASSQEGRGQGRTGELFF
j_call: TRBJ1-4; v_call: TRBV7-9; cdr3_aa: CASSLNLIETNEKLFF
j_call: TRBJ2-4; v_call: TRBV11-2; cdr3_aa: CASNLRSWSGGVENIQYF
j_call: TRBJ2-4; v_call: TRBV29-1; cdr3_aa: CSVQTRNIQYF
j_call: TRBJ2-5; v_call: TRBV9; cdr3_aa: CASSVASGLQETQYF
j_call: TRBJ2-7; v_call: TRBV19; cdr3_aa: CASSEGQLPTYEQYF
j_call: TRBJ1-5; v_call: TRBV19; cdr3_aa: CASSALRTGGAGPDSNQPQHF
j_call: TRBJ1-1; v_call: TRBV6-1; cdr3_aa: CASSEGQSLNTEAFF
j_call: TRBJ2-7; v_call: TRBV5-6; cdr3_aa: CASSLGPDGSYEQYF
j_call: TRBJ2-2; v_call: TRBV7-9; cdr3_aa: CASSSGLAGVTGELFF
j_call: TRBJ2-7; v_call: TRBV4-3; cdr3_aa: CASSQGTGSSYEQYF
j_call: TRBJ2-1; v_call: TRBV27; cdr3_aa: CASSGYNEQFF
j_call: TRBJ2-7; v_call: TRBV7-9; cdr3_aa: CASSWTGVEQYF